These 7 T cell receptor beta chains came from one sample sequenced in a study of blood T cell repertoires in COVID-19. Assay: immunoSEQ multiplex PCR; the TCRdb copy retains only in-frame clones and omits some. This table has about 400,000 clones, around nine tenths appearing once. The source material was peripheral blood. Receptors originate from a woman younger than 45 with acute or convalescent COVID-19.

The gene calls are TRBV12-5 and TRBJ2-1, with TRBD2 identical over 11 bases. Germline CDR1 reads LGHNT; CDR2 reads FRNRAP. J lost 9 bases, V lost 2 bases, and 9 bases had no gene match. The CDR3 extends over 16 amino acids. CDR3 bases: TGTGCTAGTGGTTTGATGACTAGCGGGGAAGGGAGTGAGCAGTTCTTC. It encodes CASGLMTSGEGSEQFF.

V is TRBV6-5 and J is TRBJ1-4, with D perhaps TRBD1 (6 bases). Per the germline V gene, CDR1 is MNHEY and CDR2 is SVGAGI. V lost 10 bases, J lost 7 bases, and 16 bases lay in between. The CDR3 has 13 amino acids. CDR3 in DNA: TGTGCCACCAAACAGGGCGGAGTTGAAAAACTGTTTTTT. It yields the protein CATKQGGVEKLFF.

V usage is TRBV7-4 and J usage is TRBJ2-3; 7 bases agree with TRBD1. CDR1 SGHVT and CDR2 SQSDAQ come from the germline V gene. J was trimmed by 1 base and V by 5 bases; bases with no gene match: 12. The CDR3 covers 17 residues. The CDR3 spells CASSSGQKQGRTDTQYF. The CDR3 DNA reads TGTGCCAGCAGCAGCGGCCAGAAACAGGGGCGCACAGATACGCAGTATTTT.

The chain's CDR3 is CASSPWDYLTDTQYF. CDR3 DNA: TGTGCCAGCTCACCGTGGGACTATCTCACAGATACGCAGTATTTT. This chain uses TRBV18 with TRBJ2-3, with 7 bases identical to TRBD2. The V gene end was trimmed by 3 bases and the J gene end by 2 bases; junction bases not matched to a gene: 5. The V gene's germline CDR1 is KGHSH and CDR2 LQKENI. CDR3 size: 15 residues. The whole variable domain, remainder taken from reference TRBV18 and TRBJ2-3, is NAGVMQNPRHLVRRRGQEARLRCSPMKGHSHVYWYRQLPEEGLKFMVYLQKENIIDESGMPKERFSAEFPKEGPSILRIQQVVRGDSAAYFCASSPWDYLTDTQYFGPGTRLTVL.

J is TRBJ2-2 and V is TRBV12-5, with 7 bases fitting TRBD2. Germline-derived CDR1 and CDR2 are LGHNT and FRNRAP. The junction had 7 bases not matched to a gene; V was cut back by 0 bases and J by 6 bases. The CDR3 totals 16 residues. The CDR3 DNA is TGTGCTAGTGGTTTGGTACTGGCAGGGAGGGCCGGGGAGCTGTTTTTT. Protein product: CASGLVLAGRAGELFF.

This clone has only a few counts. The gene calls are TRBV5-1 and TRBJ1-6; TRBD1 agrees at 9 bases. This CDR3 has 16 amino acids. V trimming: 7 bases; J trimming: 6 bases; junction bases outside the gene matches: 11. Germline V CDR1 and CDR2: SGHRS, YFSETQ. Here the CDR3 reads CASSWTGALGNSPLHF. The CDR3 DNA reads TGCGCCAGCTCCTGGACAGGGGCGCTGGGTAATTCACCCCTCCACTTT. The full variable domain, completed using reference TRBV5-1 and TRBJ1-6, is KAGVTQTPRYLIKTRGQQVTLSCSPISGHRSVSWYQQTPGQGLQFLFEYFSETQRNKGNFPGRFSGRQFSNSRSEMNVSTLELGDSALYLCASSWTGALGNSPLHFGNGTRLTVT.

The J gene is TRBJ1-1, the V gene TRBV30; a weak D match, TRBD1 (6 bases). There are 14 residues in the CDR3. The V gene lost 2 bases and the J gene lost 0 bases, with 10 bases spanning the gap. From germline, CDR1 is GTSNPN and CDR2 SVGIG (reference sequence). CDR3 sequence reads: CAWSPGQMNTEAFF. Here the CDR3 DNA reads TGTGCCTGGAGTCCGGGACAAATGAACACTGAAGCTTTCTTT. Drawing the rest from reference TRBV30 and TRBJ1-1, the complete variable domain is SQTIHQWPATLVQPVGSPLSLECTVEGTSNPNLYWYRQAAGRGLQLLFYSVGIGQISSEVPQNLSASRPQDRQFILSSKKLLLSDSGFYLCAWSPGQMNTEAFFGQGTRLTVV.